A single sample is the source of the 28 T cell receptor beta chains below, sequenced in a study of regulatory T cells in long-lasting Graves disease. Time point noted: newly diagnosed GD, antithyroid drugs for less than 3 months. Scientists built the TCR library using RNA that was extracted from PBMCs. HTBI primers from iRepertoire and Arm-PCR of CDR3 regions yielded the TCR beta libraries. TCRdb itself ran the multiplex PCR reads through MiXCR, one entry per CDR3 protein. The sample lists 500,000 to 700,000 distinct CDR3 sequences, 15% to 20% occurring once. The sample was also linked to a second study, of T cells in Graves' hyperthyroidism and ophthalmopathy.

The sample was peripheral blood mononuclear cells (PBMCs), taken at new diagnosis, from a patient treated with antithyroid drugs. The receptors were gathered from a woman aged 25 to 39 with Graves disease.

The rearrangement links TRBV30 to TRBJ1-6, with D unclear. The germline V and J ends were trimmed by 4 bases and 8 bases, with 12 bases remaining between them. CDR3 length equals 13 residues. Germline lookup yields CDR1 GTSNPN and CDR2 SVGIG (reference sequence). In nucleotides, the CDR3 is TGTGCCTGGACCGCAGGAAGCTATTCACCCCTCCACTTT. Protein product: CAWTAGSYSPLHF.

This clonotype was seen at least ten times. V and J are TRBV29-1 and TRBJ1-1, with D maybe TRBD1 (5 bases). The V gene's germline CDR1 is SQVTM and CDR2 ANQGSEA. The CDR3 has 11 residues. CDR3 nucleotide sequence: TGCATTACTAAGAGTGGACAAAAAGCTTTCTTT. Its protein is CITKSGQKAFF. Drawing the rest from reference TRBV29-1 and TRBJ1-1, the complete variable domain is SAVISQKPSRDICQRGTSLTIQCQVDSQVTMMFWYRQQPGQSLTLIATANQGSEATYESGFVIDKFPISRPNLTFSTLTVSNMSPEDSSIYLCITKSGQKAFFGQGTRLTVV.

This clonotype was observed many times. The chain links TRBV27 to TRBJ2-2; no firm D call. The CDR3 sequence is 14 residues long. Trimming took 5 bases from V and 3 from J, leaving 10 bases between them. Per germline, CDR1 MNHEY and CDR2 SMNVEV (reference sequence). The CDR3 region has the DNA TGTGCCAGCAGTGAAACCGCCGACACCGGGGAGCTGTTTTTT. Its protein is CASSETADTGELFF.

For this clonotype: One junction end does not reproduce the germline sequence, and a read error may be involved. The CDR3 spells CASSLNLYSEANHGYTF. The CDR3 DNA follows: TGTGCCAGCAGCTTAAACCTTTACAGTGAAGCTAACCATGGCTACACCTTC. The genes are TRBV11-2 and TRBJ1-2; no firm D call. This CDR3 region has 17 residues. Germline V lookup: CDR1 SGHAT, CDR2 FQNNGV.

In the case of this clonotype: A read error may explain this, as a much larger clone is one base away. The chain employs TRBV11-2 and TRBJ2-7; TRBD1 might be the D (6 bases). This CDR3 region has 16 residues. Per germline, CDR1 SGHAT and CDR2 FQNNGV. DNA for the CDR3: TGTGCCAACAGCTTTACCAGAGGGGGTGGCGGCTACGAGCAGTACTTC. Its translation: CANSFTRGGGGYEQYF.

This clonotype was detected only a few times. As DNA, the CDR3 is TGTGCCAGCCAGGGGGGAGATAATGAAAAACTGTTTTTT. The encoded protein is CASQGGDNEKLFF. The V call is TRBV28, the J call TRBJ1-4; 7 nucleotides match TRBD1. CDR3 length: 13 residues. V was clipped by 8 bases and J by 4 bases; unmatched bases: 4. Germline V gene data show CDR1 as MDHEN and CDR2 as SYDVKM.

This clonotype was observed at least ten times. V gene TRBV5-1 combines with J gene TRBJ1-1; D call uncertain. CDR1 and CDR2 (germline): SGHRS, YFSETQ. Between the trimmed V and J ends, which lost 5 bases and 2 bases, there was a span of 13 bases. The CDR3 is made up of 14 amino acids. The CDR3 nucleotides are TGCGCCAGCAGTGGTCTAGTGGATAACACTGAAGCTTTCTTT. Its protein product is CASSGLVDNTEAFF. Full variable domain (remainder filled in from reference TRBV5-1 and TRBJ1-1): KAGVTQTPRYLIKTRGQQVTLSCSPISGHRSVSWYQQTPGQGLQFLFEYFSETQRNKGNFPGRFSGRQFSNSRSEMNVSTLELGDSALYLCASSGLVDNTEAFFGQGTRLTVV.

This clonotype has only a few counts. The rearrangement joins TRBV5-6 to TRBJ2-3; D is perhaps TRBD2 (7 bases). This CDR3 region has 16 residues. Trimming left V 5 bases short and J 2 bases short, with 18 bases between. From germline, CDR1 is SGHDT and CDR2 YYEEEE. The CDR3 sequence: CASSPPRGGDTDTQYF. CDR3 nucleotide sequence: TGTGCCAGCAGTCCGCCTAGGGGGGGAGACACAGATACGCAGTATTTT.

The genes are TRBV15 and TRBJ2-6; possible D gene TRBD1, 7 bases. Per germline, CDR1 LNHNV and CDR2 YYDKDF (reference sequence). V shed 0 bases and J shed 3 bases, with 12 bases lying between them. CDR3 length equals 17 residues. The CDR3 DNA reads as TGTGCCACCAGCAGAGATGCAGGGGGGATTGGGGCCAACGTCCTGACTTTC. Translating it yields CATSRDAGGIGANVLTF.

The chain employs TRBV4-1 and TRBJ2-5; D unclear. V was cut by 0 bases and J by 2 bases, with 10 bases left in between. Germline V gene lookup returns CDR1 MGHRA and CDR2 YSYEKL. The CDR3 runs 15 residues. The CDR3 spells CASSQDPGFQETQYF. CDR3 bases: TGCGCCAGCAGCCAAGACCCCGGTTTTCAAGAGACCCAGTACTTC.

As regards this clonotype: Sequence at one end of the junction differs from germline and may be a read error. J is TRBJ1-5 and V is TRBV28, with D tentatively TRBD1 (6 bases). The V gene's germline CDR1 is MDHEN and CDR2 SYDVKM. The CDR3 totals 16 residues. CDR3 nucleotides: TGTGCCAGCAGTCCACCTCAGGGGAGCCGCAATCAGCCCCCGCATTTT. It translates to CASSPPQGSRNQPPHF.

The CDR3 protein is CASSLEARGYIETQYF. CDR3 coding DNA: TGTGCCAGCAGCTTAGAGGCGAGGGGGTATATAGAGACCCAGTACTTC. J is TRBJ2-5 and V is TRBV7-6, with D perhaps TRBD1 (6 bases). V was cut by 1 base and J by 4 bases, with 16 bases left in between. The germline gives CDR1 SGHVS, CDR2 FNYEAQ. CDR3 size: 16 residues. Full variable domain (missing parts from reference TRBV7-6 and TRBJ2-5): GAGVSQSPRYKVTKRGQDVALRCDPISGHVSLYWYRQALGQGPEFLTYFNYEAQQDKSGLPNDRFSAERPEGSISTLTIQRTEQRDSAMYRCASSLEARGYIETQYFGPGTRLLVL.

The rearrangement joins TRBV30 to TRBJ1-3; 8 nucleotides align to TRBD1. Germline CDR1 reads GTSNPN; CDR2 reads SVGIG (reference sequence). The V gene end was trimmed by 3 bases and the J gene end by 4 bases; junction bases not matched to a gene: 5. The CDR3 totals 14 residues. The CDR3 bases are TGTGCCTGGAGAAACAGGGGGTTCGGAAACACCATATATTTT. Protein product: CAWRNRGFGNTIYF.

This clonotype was picked up many times. This chain uses TRBV7-2 with TRBJ1-5; no clear D. The CDR3 sequence is 13 residues long. Deletions cut 6 bases from V and 0 bases from J, with 6 bases between. Germline-derived CDR1 and CDR2 are SGHTA and FQGNSA. CDR3 DNA sequence: TGTGCCAGCAGTCGTAGTAGCAATCAGCCCCAGCATTTT. Its protein is CASSRSSNQPQHF.

This clonotype has at least ten counts. The rearrangement joins TRBV7-2 to TRBJ2-1, with D perhaps being TRBD1 or TRBD2 (5 bases each). Germline assignment: CDR1 SGHTA and CDR2 FQGNSA. The V and J ends lost 0 bases and 6 bases respectively, with 18 bases between them. The CDR3 extends over 17 amino acids. CDR3 sequence (DNA): TGTGCCAGCAGCTTAGCCCCTCTTACAACTAGGGGCAATGAGCAGTTCTTC. Translated, it gives CASSLAPLTTRGNEQFF.

The V call is TRBV27, the J call TRBJ1-1; no reliable D call. The germline CDR1 and CDR2 sequences are MNHEY and SMNVEV (reference sequence). This CDR3 spans 13 amino acids. V was cut by 7 bases and J by 3 bases, with 12 bases left in between. Here the CDR3 reads CASKRLGDTEAFF. DNA of the CDR3: TGTGCCAGCAAACGATTGGGCGACACTGAAGCTTTCTTT.

This clonotype was counted between two and nine times. The genes are TRBV7-9 and TRBJ2-7; no clear D. V shed 5 bases and J shed 0 bases, with 8 bases lying between them. The CDR3 loop spans 13 amino acids. Germline lookup yields CDR1 SEHNR and CDR2 FQNEAQ (reference sequence). The CDR3: CASSTLNSYEQYF. The CDR3 DNA reads as TGTGCCAGCAGCACCTTAAACTCCTACGAGCAGTACTTC.

The chain combines TRBV28 with TRBJ2-2, with D unresolved. CDR3 size: 13 residues. V shed 4 bases and J shed 6 bases, with 9 bases lying between them. CDR1 and CDR2 from the germline V gene are MDHEN and SYDVKM. The chain's CDR3 is CASSSRVPGELFF. CDR3 bases: TGTGCCAGCAGTTCCCGGGTCCCCGGGGAGCTGTTTTTT.

A remark on this clonotype: The CDR3 end shows no conserved phenylalanine or tryptophan, and so a read error is likely. This rearrangement joins TRBV4-2 to TRBJ2-5, with D unresolved. The CDR3 is made up of 14 amino acids. V was cut by 0 bases and J by 4 bases, with 9 bases left in between. CDR1 is LGHNA, CDR2 YNFKEQ, per germline. CDR3 protein: CASSQDPRGETQYL. The CDR3 DNA reads as TGTGCCAGCAGCCAAGATCCCCGCGGAGAGACCCAGTACCTC.

This clonotype was observed many times. V gene TRBV28 combines with J gene TRBJ1-4, with 7 bases fitting TRBD1. V trimming: 3 bases; J trimming: 10 bases; junction bases outside the gene matches: 14. The CDR3 extends over 16 amino acids. Germline V gives CDR1 MDHEN, CDR2 SYDVKM. CDR3 in amino acids: CASSFLRRDSLRKLFF. The CDR3 DNA reads TGTGCCAGCAGTTTCTTGAGACGGGACAGCCTGAGAAAACTGTTTTTT.

Ten or more counts support this clonotype. The chain is built from TRBV6-1 and TRBJ1-4, with TRBD1 as a possible D gene (6 bases). Trimming took off 2 bases at V and 7 bases at J, with 11 bases between the two ends. CDR3 length: 14 amino acids. Germline V gene sequence: CDR1 MNHNS, CDR2 SASEGT. CDR3 DNA: TGTGCCAGCAGTGAACGGGGGGCAGGTGAAAAACTGTTTTTT. Protein: CASSERGAGEKLFF.

This clonotype has a handful of counts. The chain joins TRBV13 to TRBJ2-3; TRBD2 agrees at 8 bases. With the DNA end fitting TRBJ2-7 better, the J assignment may be wrong. This CDR3 has 14 amino acids. Germline CDR1 reads PRHDT; CDR2 reads FYEKMQ (reference sequence). The CDR3 sequence is CASSFRAGGREQYF. The CDR3 nucleotides are TGTGCCAGCAGCTTCCGCGCGGGAGGACGGGAGCAGTACTTC.

This clonotype showed up just a few times. The chain uses TRBV7-2 and TRBJ1-5; D possibly corresponds to TRBD1 (5 bases). The V gene lost 6 bases and the J gene lost 4 bases, with 10 bases spanning the gap. The CDR3 contains 13 residues. CDR1 is SGHTA and CDR2 is FQGNSA in the germline V gene. CDR3 DNA: TGTGCCAGCAGGGGGGAAAGAAATCAGCCCCAGCATTTT. Translated: CASRGERNQPQHF.

The chain couples TRBV27 to TRBJ2-7; 8 nucleotides match TRBD1. The ends lost 4 bases at V and 0 bases at J; junction bases unmatched: 8. CDR3 size: 16 residues. The germline CDR1 and CDR2 sequences are MNHEY and SMNVEV (reference sequence). The CDR3 region has the DNA TGTGCCAGCAGTTCGACGGACAGGGCAAGCTCCTACGAGCAGTACTTC. This translates into CASSSTDRASSYEQYF.

Many counts were recorded for this clonotype. The chain combines TRBV12-3 or TRBV12-4 with TRBJ2-7, with no clear D. Trimming removed 5 bases at V and 9 bases at J, with 14 bases between. The CDR3 length is 12 residues. CDR3 amino acids: CASSIDLTVQYF. The DNA for the CDR3 is TGTGCCAGCAGTATAGACCTAACTGTGCAGTACTTC.

This clonotype occurred once. This sequence joins TRBV15 and TRBJ2-5, with D uncertain. V dropped 4 bases and J dropped 2 bases, with 8 bases sitting between them. The CDR3 totals 13 residues. Germline CDR1 reads LNHNV; CDR2 reads YYDKDF (reference sequence). The chain's CDR3 is CATSNPRQETQYF. CDR3 in DNA: TGTGCCACCAGCAATCCTCGGCAAGAGACCCAGTACTTC.

This clonotype was detected many times. The rearrangement uses TRBV27 and TRBJ2-5, with D possibly being TRBD2 (6 bases). Trimming pared 3 bases from V and 4 bases from J, leaving 12 bases between. This CDR3 spans 14 amino acids. Germline V gives CDR1 MNHEY, CDR2 SMNVEV (reference sequence). CDR3 nucleotide sequence: TGTGCCAGCAGTTTTAATCGGGGGAGAGAGACCCAGTACTTC. This encodes CASSFNRGRETQYF.

This clonotype was counted ten times or more. V and J are TRBV28 and TRBJ1-1; D unclear. V was cut by 2 bases and J by 3 bases, with 7 bases left in between. CDR3 length equals 13 residues. Germline V gene lookup returns CDR1 MDHEN and CDR2 SYDVKM. The CDR3 DNA sequence: TGTGCCAGCAGTTTAGTGGAGTACACTGAAGCTTTCTTT. It codes for CASSLVEYTEAFF.